Sequencing of this T cell receptor beta chain was carried out in a study of CD8 T cells in ankylosing spondylitis. V was trimmed by 6 bases and J by 3 bases, leaving 12 bases between them. Germline CDR1 reads MNHEY; CDR2 reads SVGEGT. The CDR3 length is 14 residues. This clonotype was detected once. Its specificity is unknown. Study-wide results and limits: For ankylosing spondylitis blood, a TCR beta motif of eight or nine highly homologous variants appeared characteristic. Earlier authors reported some of these motif variants in reactive arthritis synovial fluid and blood.

TCRdb called the 5' RACE reads again in MiXCR, with one record for every CDR3 protein. This repertoire shows approximately 400,000 distinct CDR3 sequences, 15% to 20% found once; its top ten account for over 0.9%. The sample comprised blood, either unsorted or a sorted T cell fraction (not recorded which). The chain links TRBV6-2 or TRBV6-3 to TRBJ2-4, with D possibly TRBD1 on 6 matching bases. This TCR came from a male donor with ankylosing spondylitis. The CDR3 reads CASRDTGRKNIQYF. CDR3 nucleotide sequence: TGTGCCAGCAGGGATACAGGGCGCAAAAACATTCAGTACTTC.